The clone carrying this T cell receptor beta chain appeared a few times. Germline assignment: CDR1 GTSNPN and CDR2 SVGIG (reference sequence). CDR3 length: 14 residues. V was pared by 4 bases and J by 0 bases, with 12 bases between. This specimen comes from a study of shared clonotypes between healthy human individuals. Naive CD8 isolation took CD45RO-negative cells positively selected for CCR7 and excluded terminally differentiated effector memory CD45RA+ cells. Sequencing used immunoSEQ multiplex PCR; TCRdb keeps in-frame clones, though not all of them. The repertoire holds about 2.2 million clones, with roughly 95% as singletons.

The receptor's source is a man younger than 30 in good health. Some clones in this sample may be carry-over from other donors' samples. V and J are TRBV30 and TRBJ1-1, with D perhaps TRBD1 (6 bases). The sequenced sample consisted of naive CD8+ T cells from PBMCs. The CDR3: CAWTAGHLNTEAFF. The DNA for the CDR3 is TGTGCCTGGACCGCGGGACACCTGAACACTGAAGCTTTCTTT.